This T cell receptor beta chain was identified during a study of T cell responses to AZD1222 COVID-19 vaccine. Study-wide results and caveats: With two AZD1222 doses given, Spike-specific TCR breadth and depth both rose. The donor cohort was predominantly white British with a female majority, and clonal diversity may have been underestimated. A reported finding is that nearly half of spike-specific TCRs target unmutated variant regions.

TCRdb's table, derived via immunoSEQ multiplex PCR, lists solely in-frame clones and lacks some. The table lists more than 150,000 clones, more than 75% of them singletons. The germline V gene has CDR1 LNHDA and CDR2 SQIVND (reference sequence). This CDR3 is built from 16 residues. V dropped 3 bases and J dropped 1 base, with 13 bases sitting between them. As concerns this clone: Antigen unknown.

It was second doses at about 4 or about 12 weeks that were pooled. The rearrangement links TRBV19 to TRBJ1-5; tentatively, D is TRBD1 (5 bases). Sequenced here: peripheral blood, sampled 28 days after the second AZD1222 dose. The source of this sequence is an adult who received the AZD1222 COVID-19 vaccine. Here the CDR3 reads CASSIQGPGSNQPQHF. The CDR3, as DNA: TGTGCCAGTAGTATCCAGGGACCAGGAAGCAATCAGCCCCAGCATTTT.